These 17 T cell receptor beta chains came from one sample sequenced in a study of beta chain features in type 1 diabetes. Regarding the study as a whole: All four CD4+ subsets from Type 1 diabetes patients carried moderately but significantly shorter TCRB CDR3s.

Their target antigens are unknown. The entirety of the isolated RNA underwent reverse transcription, so expressed TCRB transcripts were sequenced. Clones were read by immunoSEQ multiplex PCR, and TCRdb kept only the in-frame ones, dropping some. The sample has some 330,000 clones; over 10% are singletons. The sample comprised naive CD4+ T cells from blood. These receptors were taken from a woman between 18 and 29 years old with type 1 diabetes.

The rearrangement joins TRBV29-1 to TRBJ1-2, with 8 bases fitting TRBD1. Per germline, CDR1 SQVTM and CDR2 ANQGSEA. J was trimmed by 4 bases and V by 1 base; bases with no gene match: 8. The CDR3 extends over 15 amino acids. The CDR3: CSVEGGKTGAYGYTF. The CDR3 coding sequence is TGCAGCGTTGAAGGGGGAAAGACAGGGGCCTATGGCTACACCTTC.

The chain combines TRBV11-2 with TRBJ1-5; 11 bases agree with TRBD1. After removal of 5 bases from V and 4 bases from J, the junction contained 4 bases not matched to a gene. This CDR3 has 15 residues. Germline CDR1 SGHAT, CDR2 FQNNGV. CDR3 DNA sequence: TGTGCCAGCAGCGCCGGACAGGGGGCTAATCAGCCCCAGCATTTT. Translating it yields CASSAGQGANQPQHF.

The rearrangement uses TRBV12-5 and TRBJ1-2, with D uncertain. CDR3 size: 14 residues. Germline CDR1 is LGHNT and CDR2 is FRNRAP. V shed 1 base and J shed 8 bases, with 14 bases lying between them. The CDR3 DNA sequence: TGTGCTAGTGGTTTGGGAGCCCGAGCGGGGGGCTACACCTTC. Protein sequence: CASGLGARAGGYTF.

The chain joins TRBV5-4 to TRBJ2-5; TRBD2 matches at 8 bases. Looked up from germline, CDR1 is SGHNT and CDR2 is YYREEE (reference sequence). J was trimmed by 2 bases and V by 2 bases; bases with no gene match: 8. The CDR3 is 16 residues long. CDR3 in DNA: TGTGCCAGCAGCTTCGGACTAGCCTCGATACAAGAGACCCAGTACTTC. It is translated as CASSFGLASIQETQYF.

The gene calls are TRBV14 and TRBJ2-5; weak D call: TRBD2 (5 bases). With 0 bases removed from V and 5 bases from J, the gap between germline ends came to 10 bases. Germline lookup yields CDR1 SGHDN and CDR2 FVKESK. The CDR3 covers 14 residues. The CDR3 bases are TGTGCCAGCAGCCAAGAGAGAGGGATGGAGACCCAGTACTTC. Amino acids: CASSQERGMETQYF.

The J gene is TRBJ2-1, the V gene TRBV11-2; D is perhaps TRBD2 (6 bases). The V gene's germline CDR1 is SGHAT and CDR2 FQNNGV. The CDR3 has 13 amino acids. V lost 1 base and J lost 12, with 13 bases in between. CDR3 DNA sequence: TGTGCCAGCAGCTTAGTTCGGGAGATGGCGCAGTTCTTC. It codes for CASSLVREMAQFF. Supplemented by reference TRBV11-2 and TRBJ2-1, the full variable domain reads EAGVAQSPRYKIIEKRQSVAFWCNPISGHATLYWYQQILGQGPKLLIQFQNNGVVDDSQLPKDRFSAERLKGVDSTLKIQPAKLEDSAVYLCASSLVREMAQFFGPGTRLTVL.

V is TRBV27 and J is TRBJ2-3; D may be TRBD2 (5 bases). This CDR3 is built from 15 residues. Trimming pared 4 bases from V and 5 bases from J, leaving 16 bases between. In germline, CDR1 is MNHEY, CDR2 SMNVEV (reference sequence). The CDR3 nucleotides read TGTGCCAGCAGTTCTAGTGGAGGACCGGGAGATACGCAGTATTTT. It yields the protein CASSSSGGPGDTQYF.

The genes are TRBV5-1 and TRBJ2-7; 7 bases are shared with TRBD1. This CDR3 has 16 amino acids. The V gene end was trimmed by 4 bases and the J gene end by 5 bases; junction bases not matched to a gene: 15. Germline CDR1 and CDR2: SGHRS and YFSETQ. The CDR3 DNA follows: TGCGCCAGCAGCAGTGGCCGTAGAGGGGGCGTCGACGAGCAGTACTTC. As protein: CASSSGRRGGVDEQYF.

The sample holds a few counts of this clone. This rearrangement joins TRBV25-1 to TRBJ2-3; TRBD2 matches at 9 bases. Germline CDR1 and CDR2: MGHDK and SYGVNS. Trimming cost V 3 bases and J 2 bases; bases outside gene matches: 3. This CDR3 region has 15 residues. The CDR3 loop is CASSEAGGYTDTQYF. DNA of the CDR3: TGTGCCAGCAGTGAGGCGGGGGGGTACACAGATACGCAGTATTTT.

The gene calls are TRBV9 and TRBJ1-1; possible D gene TRBD1, 6 bases. The CDR3 has 16 amino acids. Trimming cost V 4 bases and J 1 base, with 17 bases left between them. Germline V gene data show CDR1 as SGDLS and CDR2 as YYNGEE. CDR3 in amino acids: CASSIPKDRANTEAFF. The CDR3 DNA reads as TGTGCCAGCAGCATCCCGAAGGACAGAGCGAACACTGAAGCTTTCTTT.

The chain joins TRBV7-9 to TRBJ2-7; 10 bases match TRBD1. The CDR3 spans 15 residues. V shed 2 bases and J 6 bases; nucleotides not matched to a gene: 7. Germline V lookup: CDR1 SEHNR, CDR2 FQNEAQ (reference sequence). CDR3 amino acids: CASSLTRQGAGEQYF. CDR3 sequence (DNA): TGTGCCAGCAGCTTAACTAGACAGGGGGCTGGCGAGCAGTACTTC.

The CDR3 is CASSVSTSGPSSYNEQFF. CDR3 bases: TGTGCCAGCAGCGTTAGCACTAGCGGGCCTAGCTCCTACAATGAGCAGTTCTTC. This sequence joins TRBV9 and TRBJ2-1; TRBD2 matches at 9 bases. The germline V gene encodes CDR1 SGDLS and CDR2 YYNGEE. The V and J ends lost 2 bases and 0 bases, in that order; junction bases with no gene match: 9. This CDR3 contains 18 residues.

The V gene is TRBV5-4, the J gene TRBJ1-2, with D tentatively TRBD1 (5 bases). CDR1 SGHNT and CDR2 YYREEE come from the germline V gene (reference sequence). The CDR3 sequence is 14 residues long. Trimming removed 6 bases from V and 8 bases from J, with 20 bases in between. CDR3 DNA sequence: TGTGCCAGCACCTACTTTGCAGGGCGCGGAGGCTACACCTTC. Amino acids: CASTYFAGRGGYTF. The full variable domain, its missing parts supplied by reference TRBV5-4 and TRBJ1-2, is ETGVTQSPTHLIKTRGQQVTLRCSSQSGHNTVSWYQQALGQGPQFIFQYYREEENGRGNFPPRFSGLQFPNYSSELNVNALELDDSALYLCASTYFAGRGGYTFGSGTRLTVV.

This clone was seen a handful of times. The V gene is TRBV30, the J gene TRBJ1-2; the D gene is possibly TRBD1 (5 bases). Germline assignment: CDR1 GTSNPN and CDR2 SVGIG (reference sequence). This CDR3 is 16 amino acids long. V dropped 5 bases and J dropped 2 bases, with 21 bases sitting between them. Here the CDR3 DNA reads TGTGCCTGGCTACCCCCAGCCGGGCAGGGAAACTATGGCTACACCTTC. This gives the protein CAWLPPAGQGNYGYTF. Using reference TRBV30 and TRBJ1-2 for the parts outside the CDR3, the full variable domain is SQTIHQWPATLVQPVGSPLSLECTVEGTSNPNLYWYRQAAGRGLQLLFYSVGIGQISSEVPQNLSASRPQDRQFILSSKKLLLSDSGFYLCAWLPPAGQGNYGYTFGSGTRLTVV.

The rearrangement links TRBV2 to TRBJ1-6; D is ambiguous. Trimming left V 3 bases short and J 5 bases short, with 8 bases between. The CDR3 has 14 amino acids. Germline V gene lookup returns CDR1 SNHLY and CDR2 FYNNEI. For the CDR3, the DNA is TGTGCCAGCAGTGAGGGCCGAGATAATTCACCCCTCCACTTT. The encoded protein is CASSEGRDNSPLHF.

The chain combines TRBV19 with TRBJ1-5, with TRBD1 matching 10 bases. The CDR3 has 12 residues. Germline values: CDR1 LNHDA, CDR2 SQIVND (reference sequence). With V trimmed by 9 bases and J by 7 bases, 3 bases remained unmatched. CDR3 sequence (DNA): TGTGCCAGCGACAGGGGGCAACAGCCCCAGCATTTT. Amino acids: CASDRGQQPQHF.

On this clone itself: The same CDR3 also results from other DNA sequences found in this sample. V gene TRBV28 combines with J gene TRBJ1-1, with a tentative D call TRBD1 (6 bases). V lost 3 bases, J lost 5 bases, and 7 bases lay in between. This CDR3 contains 12 residues. Germline CDR1 and CDR2: MDHEN and SYDVKM. As DNA, the CDR3 is TGTGCCAGCAGTTTGAGGGGGACTGAAGCTTTCTTT. It is translated as CASSLRGTEAFF.